The next 7 T cell receptor beta chains were all read from a single sample in a study of CD8 T cells in ankylosing spondylitis. TCRdb recomputed calls from the 5' RACE reads with MiXCR, one row per CDR3 protein. Here the sample spans 180,000 or so distinct CDR3 sequences, approximately 10% being singletons. Sequenced input: blood, either unsorted or a sorted T cell fraction (not recorded which). The source is a male donor with ankylosing spondylitis or in good health (not recorded which).

There are a few counts of this clonotype. The CDR3 region has the DNA TGCGCCAGCAGTGAGCCCCCCGGTCTCGCGGGAGCCTACAATGAGCAGTTCTTC. Its protein product is CASSEPPGLAGAYNEQFF. V usage is TRBV10-2 and J usage is TRBJ2-1; 7 bases are shared with TRBD2. The ends lost 2 bases at V and 2 bases at J; junction bases unmatched: 12. Germline-derived CDR1 and CDR2 are WSHSY and SAAADI. The CDR3 consists of 18 residues.

This clonotype was counted at least ten times. V is TRBV30 and J is TRBJ1-5; the D is unclear. Germline assignment: CDR1 GTSNPN and CDR2 SVGIG (reference sequence). V shed 2 bases and J shed 0 bases, with 8 bases lying between them. The CDR3 is made up of 14 amino acids. CDR3 region: CAWSSGSSNQPQHF. The CDR3 DNA reads as TGTGCCTGGAGTTCCGGGAGTAGCAATCAGCCCCAGCATTTT.

This clonotype was counted between two and nine times. The chain employs TRBV11-3 and TRBJ2-7, with TRBD2 identical over 10 bases. This CDR3 spans 15 amino acids. The germline V gene has CDR1 SGHNT and CDR2 YENEEA. Germline trimming cut 4 bases from V and 4 bases from J; bases unmatched to any gene: 7. Written as DNA, the CDR3 is TGTGCCAGCAGCTCTTTGAGTAGCGGGGGGTACGAGCAGTACTTC. This translates into CASSSLSSGGYEQYF.

This clonotype was observed at least ten times. J is TRBJ2-2 and V is TRBV27; no definite D call. The length of the CDR3 is 16 residues. The germline V gene has CDR1 MNHEY and CDR2 SMNVEV (reference sequence). V dropped 3 bases and J dropped 4 bases, with 15 bases sitting between them. The CDR3 sequence is CASSFHSSILTGELFF. The CDR3 coding sequence is TGTGCCAGCAGTTTCCACTCCTCAATCCTCACCGGGGAGCTGTTTTTT.

This clonotype was picked up a small number of times. This chain joins TRBV6-2 or TRBV6-3 and TRBJ2-1, with D uncertain. V was clipped by 2 bases and J by 0 bases, with 8 bases between them. From germline, CDR1 is MNHEY and CDR2 SVGEGT. The CDR3 consists of 15 residues. In DNA form, the CDR3 reads TGTGCCAGCAGTTACGGCGACCTCTCCTACAATGAGCAGTTCTTC. Translated, it gives CASSYGDLSYNEQFF.

This sequence joins TRBV7-9 and TRBJ2-3; possibly TRBD2 for D (7 bases). The germline CDR1 and CDR2 sequences are SEHNR and FQNEAQ (reference sequence). V was cut by 4 bases and J by 2 bases, with 16 bases left in between. This CDR3 has 16 residues. The CDR3 DNA reads TGTGCCAGCAGCTATGTGAGGGGGGGCGACACAGATACGCAGTATTTT. Translation gives CASSYVRGGDTDTQYF.

This clonotype was found many times. V usage is TRBV29-1 and J usage is TRBJ2-1, with TRBD2 matching over 7 bases. The germline gives CDR1 SQVTM, CDR2 ANQGSEA. The CDR3 spans 15 residues. The V and J ends lost 4 bases and 2 bases, in that order; junction bases with no gene match: 8. In nucleotides, the CDR3 is TGCAGCGTTGGTTCACTAGCGAATGCCTACAATGAGCAGTTCTTC. Translation: CSVGSLANAYNEQFF.